Detailed here is one T cell receptor beta chain. The sample comes from a study of T cell changes during pregnancy in multiple sclerosis. The CDR3 is 13 residues long. Germline V lookup: CDR1 SGHDN, CDR2 FVKESK. Trimming removed 5 bases from V and 4 bases from J, with 12 bases in between. Generated by immunoSEQ multiplex PCR, the TCRdb table keeps only in-frame clones and is missing some. The data contain roughly 100,000 clones, approximately 90% of them singletons. The chain employs TRBV14 and TRBJ2-7; no reliable D call. The sequence was collected from a female donor with multiple sclerosis, enrolled in a pregnancy study. Material: peripheral blood, obtained after pregnancy. The CDR3 DNA follows: TGTGCCAGCAGCTTTCAGGATACGTACGAGCAGTACTTC. Protein: CASSFQDTYEQYF. Full variable domain (missing parts from reference TRBV14 and TRBJ2-7): EAGVTQFPSHSVIEKGQTVTLRCDPISGHDNLYWYRRVMGKEIKFLLHFVKESKQDESGMPNNRFLAERTGGTYSTLKVQPAELEDSGVYFCASSFQDTYEQYFGPGTRLTVT.